Shown below are 10 T cell receptor beta chains from a single sample sequenced in a study of T cells in Graves' hyperthyroidism and ophthalmopathy. What was amplified from RNA transcripts were TCR beta CDR3 regions. HTBI primers drove first-round RT-PCR of the TCR CDR3. TCRdb recomputed calls from the multiplex PCR reads with MiXCR, one row per CDR3 protein. The sample consists of about half a million distinct CDR3 sequences, 20% of them appearing once. Sequencing used blood. These TCRs come from a middle-aged man with Graves' ophthalmopathy.

This clonotype was detected a few times. This chain links TRBV30 with TRBJ2-7; D possibly uses TRBD1 or TRBD2 (5 bases each). V was clipped by 5 bases and J by 6 bases, with 14 bases between them. Germline V gives CDR1 GTSNPN, CDR2 SVGIG (reference sequence). This CDR3 contains 12 residues. CDR3 region: CAWGGVPGEQYF. The CDR3 nucleotides read TGTGCCTGGGGGGGTGTGCCTGGCGAGCAGTACTTC.

The chain recombines TRBV5-6 with TRBJ2-3, with a weak D call TRBD2 (5 bases). Trimming took 5 bases from V and 6 from J, leaving 13 bases between them. The germline V gene encodes CDR1 SGHDT and CDR2 YYEEEE. The CDR3 sequence is 13 residues long. CDR3 bases: TGTGCCAGCAGTAATGACTGGGAGGATACGCAGTATTTT. Encoded protein: CASSNDWEDTQYF.

This clonotype occurred many times. The CDR3 sequence is CASSQSEAARGEAFF. In DNA form, the CDR3 reads TGTGCCAGCAGCCAATCTGAGGCAGCGAGGGGTGAAGCTTTCTTT. The J gene is TRBJ1-1, the V gene TRBV16, with a possible D match to TRBD1 (5 bases). The CDR3 is 15 residues long. V was clipped by 0 bases and J by 7 bases, with 15 bases between them. Germline values: CDR1 KGHSY, CDR2 FQNENV.

The sample holds many counts of this clonotype. This chain links TRBV12-3 or TRBV12-4 with TRBJ2-7; no definite D call. V was clipped by 4 bases and J by 2 bases, with 12 bases between them. The CDR3 length is 14 residues. The CDR3 coding sequence is TGTGCCAGCAGTTCCCCAGGCCCTACCTACGAGCAGTACTTC. Protein: CASSSPGPTYEQYF.

This clonotype was seen more than once but under ten times. The J gene is TRBJ2-5, the V gene TRBV6-2 or TRBV6-3, with D unresolved. CDR3 length: 15 residues. Germline V gene data show CDR1 as MNHEY and CDR2 as SVGEGT. V was pared by 8 bases and J by 7 bases, with 23 bases between. CDR3 residues: CASGIIDLRKGTQYF. CDR3 DNA sequence: TGTGCCAGCGGTATAATCGACCTAAGGAAAGGGACCCAGTACTTC.

V is TRBV6-1 and J is TRBJ2-3; 8 positions match TRBD2. J was trimmed by 2 bases and V by 6 bases; bases with no gene match: 13. The CDR3 is 17 residues long. Germline loops: CDR1 MNHNS, CDR2 SASEGT. The chain's CDR3 is CASSAGGGQRNTDTQYF. The CDR3 coding sequence is TGTGCCAGCAGCGCCGGGGGGGGACAAAGAAACACAGATACGCAGTATTTT.

This sequence joins TRBV12-3 or TRBV12-4 and TRBJ2-5; 8 bases agree with TRBD1. V was pared by 2 bases and J by 4 bases, with 6 bases of the junction left unmatched. The CDR3 has 15 amino acids. The DNA of the CDR3 is TGTGCCAGCAGTTTAATCACAGGGGGAACAGAGACCCAGTACTTC. It translates to CASSLITGGTETQYF.

The J gene is TRBJ2-7, the V gene TRBV5-1; D not certain. Trimming shortened V by 1 base and J by 5 bases, and 10 bases separated the two germline ends. From germline, CDR1 is SGHRS and CDR2 YFSETQ. CDR3 length equals 13 residues. CDR3 residues: CASSLLNQDEQYF. For the CDR3, the DNA is TGCGCCAGCAGCTTGTTGAATCAGGACGAGCAGTACTTC.

This clonotype was recorded once. The CDR3 end shows no conserved phenylalanine or tryptophan, and so a read error is likely. The V and J genes are TRBV27 and TRBJ1-2; 9 bases fit TRBD1. Per the germline V gene, CDR1 is MNHEY and CDR2 is SMNVEV (reference sequence). J gave up 4 bases and V 4 bases, and 7 bases lay outside the gene matches. The CDR3 length is 15 residues. In nucleotides, the CDR3 is TGTGCCAGCAGTTCTCCTGGGACAGGGAGCTATGGCTACACCGTC. Residues: CASSSPGTGSYGYTV.

This chain uses TRBV27 with TRBJ2-7; 9 positions agree with TRBD2. From germline, CDR1 is MNHEY and CDR2 SMNVEV (reference sequence). Trimming removed 1 base from V and 2 bases from J; junction bases left unmatched: 3. This CDR3 has 15 residues. The CDR3 coding sequence is TGTGCCAGCAGTTTATATAGCGGGGGCCCCTACGAGCAGTACTTC. Protein sequence: CASSLYSGGPYEQYF.